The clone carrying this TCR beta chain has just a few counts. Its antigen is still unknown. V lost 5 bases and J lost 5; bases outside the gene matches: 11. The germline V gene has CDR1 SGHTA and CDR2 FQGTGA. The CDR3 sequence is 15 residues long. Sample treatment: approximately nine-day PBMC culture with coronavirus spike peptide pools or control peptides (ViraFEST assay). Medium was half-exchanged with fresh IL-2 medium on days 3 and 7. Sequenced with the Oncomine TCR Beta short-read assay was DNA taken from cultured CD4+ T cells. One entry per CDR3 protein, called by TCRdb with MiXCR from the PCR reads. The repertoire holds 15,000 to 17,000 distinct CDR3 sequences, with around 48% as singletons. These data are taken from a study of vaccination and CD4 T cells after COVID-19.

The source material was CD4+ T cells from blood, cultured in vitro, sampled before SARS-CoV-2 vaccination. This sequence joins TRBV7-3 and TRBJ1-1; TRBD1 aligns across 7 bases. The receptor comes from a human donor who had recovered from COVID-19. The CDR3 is CASSARQGVGTEAFF. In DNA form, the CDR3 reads TGTGCCAGCAGCGCACGGCAGGGGGTTGGGACTGAAGCTTTCTTT.